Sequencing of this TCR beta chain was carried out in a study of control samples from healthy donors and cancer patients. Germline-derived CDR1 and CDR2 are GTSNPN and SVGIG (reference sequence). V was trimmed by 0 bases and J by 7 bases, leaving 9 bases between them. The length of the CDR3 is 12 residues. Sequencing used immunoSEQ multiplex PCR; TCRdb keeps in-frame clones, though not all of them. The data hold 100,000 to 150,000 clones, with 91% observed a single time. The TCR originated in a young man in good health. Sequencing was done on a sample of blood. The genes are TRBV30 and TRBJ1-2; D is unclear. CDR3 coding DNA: TGTGCCTGGAGTGTACACGTGGGTGGCTACACCTTC. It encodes CAWSVHVGGYTF.